This T cell receptor beta chain was captured in a study of graft-versus-host responses after intestinal transplantation. On the study more broadly: Among the recipients, transplants were multivisceral, liver-intestinal, or isolated intestinal. For around 3 years after anti-thymocyte globulin induction, all recipients took tacrolimus and steroids. General study points: Elevated graft-versus-host to host-versus-graft clonal ratios in allografts were recorded for patients with graft-donor T cell macrochimerism. GvH clones were found in recipient marrow; some appeared first in ileum or blood.

The CDR3 extends over 15 amino acids. Germline assignment: CDR1 MGHRA and CDR2 YSYEKL. The ends lost 1 base at V and 8 bases at J; junction bases unmatched: 10. Concerning this clone itself: What it binds is not known.

Assay: immunoSEQ multiplex PCR; the TCRdb copy retains only in-frame clones and omits some. The table records tens of thousands of clones, approximately 84% of them present only once. The chain uses TRBV4-1 and TRBJ1-2, with 7 positions matching TRBD1. The TCR was taken from a human donor who was the organ donor for an intestinal transplant. The specimen comprised unstimulated CD4+ T cells sorted from spleen or lymph node cells, sampled before transplant. DNA for the CDR3: TGCGCCAGCAGCCAAGGAACAGGGGATATGTTCGGCTACACCTTC. Residues: CASSQGTGDMFGYTF.